This is a list of T cell receptor beta chains from one sample in a study of T cells after yellow fever vaccination. One entry per CDR3 protein results from TCRdb running MiXCR on the 5' RACE reads. The sample holds a few hundred thousand distinct CDR3 sequences, 4.1% seen once. The sequencing used PBMCs, collected 5 days after the yellow fever booster vaccination. The source is a man aged 18 to 29 who received the YFV17D yellow fever vaccine. CDR3s include the opening cysteine and the closing phenylalanine or tryptophan. The D gene is left open where the match is weak. The size field is filled for only some rows; it gives once, few, many or a size class.

>few|TRBV7-2|TRBJ2-3|-
TGTGCCAGCAGCGTCCGGTGGGAGGATACGCAGTATTTT
CASSVRWEDTQYF
>many|TRBV27|TRBJ2-7|-
TGTGCCAGCAGCCAGGACAGCTCCTACGAGCAGTACTTC
CASSQDSSYEQYF
>many|TRBV27|TRBJ1-4|-
TGTGCCAGCAGCCTCCACCAGGCAGGGGCAGGTGAAAAACTGTTTTTT
CASSLHQAGAGEKLFF
>few|TRBV7-2|TRBJ1-1|-
TGTGCCAGCAGCCCAGGGAATCAGAACACTGAAGCTTTCTTT
CASSPGNQNTEAFF
>few|TRBV6-1|TRBJ1-5|-
TGTGCCAGCAGTGAAACGGGGCACATCAATCAGCCCCAGCATTTT
CASSETGHINQPQHF
>many|TRBV7-2|TRBJ2-1|-
TGTGCCAGCAGCTTAGTAAGGGGGGATGAGCAGTTCTTC
CASSLVRGDEQFF
>-|TRBV5-4|TRBJ1-4|TRBD1
TGTGCCAGCAGCGGCGGGACAGGGCATCTGGTCGGTGAAAAACTGTTTTTT
CASSGGTGHLVGEKLFF
>-|TRBV20-1|TRBJ1-1|-
TGCAGTGCTAGAGACCCGAAAGCGTTAACTGAAGCTTTCTTT
CSARDPKALTEAFF
>many|TRBV4-3|TRBJ1-6|TRBD1
TGCGCCAGCAGCCAAGAGCTGGGGACAGGGAATTCACCCCTCCACTTT
CASSQELGTGNSPLHF
>-|TRBV5-1|TRBJ1-1|TRBD1
TGCGCCAGCAGCAACCTAAAGACAGGGGACGGAGCTGAAGCTTTCTTT
CASSNLKTGDGAEAFF
>many|TRBV29-1|TRBJ1-2|-
TGCGGAGCGTTTAGTAGGGATGGCTACACCTTC
CGAFSRDGYTF
>-|TRBV20-1|TRBJ1-2|TRBD1
TGCAGTGCGTGGGTAGGAAGGGACAGGAGAAACTATGGCTACACCTTC
CSAWVGRDRRNYGYTF
>-|TRBV7-2|TRBJ2-2|-
TGTGCCAGCAGCTTAGGGAGAAGGTTAAACACCGGGGAGCTGTTTTTT
CASSLGRRLNTGELFF
>-|TRBV10-2|TRBJ1-2|TRBD1
TGCGCCAGCGCACAGGGGGTTCACTATGGCTACACCTTC
CASAQGVHYGYTF
>few|TRBV3-1|TRBJ2-1|TRBD1
TGTGCCAGCAGACCCGGACAGGAGAGGGCCTACAATGAGCAGTTCTTC
CASRPGQERAYNEQFF
>many|TRBV5-1|TRBJ2-2|-
TGTGCCAGCAGCTTAATAGGGAACACCGGGGAGCTGTTTTTT
CASSLIGNTGELFF
>few|TRBV6-2/TRBV6-3|TRBJ2-3|-
TGTGCCAGCAGGGAACGGGGGCGTAGCACAGATACGCAGTATTTT
CASRERGRSTDTQYF
>-|TRBV12-3/TRBV12-4|TRBJ2-3|-
TGTGCCAGCAGTTTCGCGGGGACCACAGATACGCAGTATTTT
CASSFAGTTDTQYF
>-|TRBV5-1|TRBJ1-1|-
TGCGCCAGCAGCCATTATCTGGGGGACACTGAAGCTTTCTTT
CASSHYLGDTEAFF
>few|TRBV20-1|TRBJ2-3|TRBD2
TGCAGTGCCGCAAGCGCGGGGGGGCCGGGCACAGATACGCAGTATTTT
CSAASAGGPGTDTQYF
>few|TRBV15|TRBJ1-5|-
TGTGCCACCAGCAACCGACAGAACGGCGGCAATCAGCCCCAGCATTTT
CATSNRQNGGNQPQHF
>-|TRBV5-1|TRBJ1-3|-
TGCGCCAGCAGCTTGGATAGGGTCTCTGGAAACACCATATATTTT
CASSLDRVSGNTIYF
>-|TRBV5-4|TRBJ1-6|TRBD1
TGTGCCAGCAGCGACGGGACAGGGGGGAATTCACCCCTCCACTTT
CASSDGTGGNSPLHF
>-|TRBV6-2/TRBV6-3|TRBJ1-2|-
TGTGCCAGCAGCTCCCGGACACGTGGCTACACCTTC
CASSSRTRGYTF